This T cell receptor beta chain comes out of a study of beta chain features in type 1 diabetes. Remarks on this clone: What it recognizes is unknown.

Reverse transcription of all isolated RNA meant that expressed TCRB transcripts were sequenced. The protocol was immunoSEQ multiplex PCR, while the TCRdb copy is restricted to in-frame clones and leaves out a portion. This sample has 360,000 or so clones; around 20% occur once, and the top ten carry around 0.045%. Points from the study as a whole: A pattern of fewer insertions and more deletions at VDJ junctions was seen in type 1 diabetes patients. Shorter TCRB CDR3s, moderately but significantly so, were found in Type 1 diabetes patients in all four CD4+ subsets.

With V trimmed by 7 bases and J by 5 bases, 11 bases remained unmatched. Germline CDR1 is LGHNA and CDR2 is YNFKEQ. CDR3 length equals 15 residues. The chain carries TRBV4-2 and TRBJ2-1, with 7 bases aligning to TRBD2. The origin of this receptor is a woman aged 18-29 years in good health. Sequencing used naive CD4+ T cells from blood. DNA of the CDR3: TGTGCCAGCACCCGAACCGGGACTATAAACAATGAGCAGTTCTTC. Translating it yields CASTRTGTINNEQFF.